This TCR beta chain was identified in a study of CD8+CD57+ T cells in acquired aplastic anemia. Genomic DNA, serving as template, underwent TCR beta VDJ and CDR3 profiling. TCRdb re-called the reads through MiXCR, storing one row per CDR3 protein. Of some 130,000 distinct CDR3 sequences detected, around 50% appear once; the ten largest clones hold 2% to 3%. This clonotype was detected a few times. The origin of this receptor is a human donor in good health, serving as a control. The sequenced material came from sorted CD4+, CD8+, or CD8+CD57+ T cells (not recorded which) from PBMCs.

The CDR3 DNA follows: TGTGCCAGCAGAGGTCAACAGGCGGCTGGAAACACCATATATTTT. Translating gives CASRGQQAAGNTIYF. The chain combines TRBV6-1 with TRBJ1-3; D is possibly TRBD1 (5 bases). The CDR3 is 15 amino acids. CDR1 MNHNS and CDR2 SASEGT come from the germline V gene. Trimming stripped 6 bases from V and 2 bases from J, with 14 bases between.